Each of the 20 T cell receptor beta chains below was sequenced from the same sample in a study of molecular identifiers for immune sequencing clone quantification. TCRdb reanalysed the PCR reads using MiXCR and keeps one entry per CDR3 protein. The sample contains under 650,000 distinct CDR3 sequences, about 20% of which appear only once. Sequenced: naive CD8+ T cells from blood, with Jurkat cell RNA spiked in. Subset: FACS-sorted CD8+CD4-CCR7+CD45RA+ naive T cells. Receptors were obtained from a human donor in good health. Some libraries in this study had Jurkat cell RNA spiked in.

This clonotype has ten or more counts. The chain couples TRBV28 to TRBJ2-6; the D gene is possibly TRBD1 (6 bases). V lost 4 bases and J 0 bases, leaving 25 bases between the germline ends. The CDR3 spans 21 residues. In germline, CDR1 is MDHEN, CDR2 SYDVKM. The CDR3 spells CASSSPRGFEAPNSGANVLTF. CDR3 DNA: TGTGCCAGCAGTTCCCCCAGGGGATTTGAGGCTCCAAACTCTGGGGCCAACGTCCTGACTTTC.

The table lists this clonotype with many counts. The J gene is TRBJ2-7, the V gene TRBV28, with 10 bases matching TRBD2. V gave up 4 bases and J gave up 3 bases; unmatched junction bases: 0. CDR3 size: 13 residues. Germline V gives CDR1 MDHEN, CDR2 SYDVKM. CDR3 in amino acids: CASSSSGSYEQYF. CDR3 coding DNA: TGTGCCAGCAGTTCTAGCGGGAGCTACGAGCAGTACTTC.

This clonotype showed up many times. The chain links TRBV30 to TRBJ1-2; D remains unclear. In germline, CDR1 is GTSNPN, CDR2 SVGIG (reference sequence). The CDR3 has 11 amino acids. V shed 1 base and J shed 11 bases, with 11 bases lying between them. CDR3 sequence: CAWSESWRYTF. The CDR3 DNA reads TGTGCCTGGAGTGAATCGTGGAGATACACCTTC.

This clonotype occurred many times. In nucleotides, the CDR3 is TGTGCCAGCAGCTTATGGACAGGGGACAACACTGAAGCTTTCTTT. This codes for CASSLWTGDNTEAFF. The chain uses TRBV7-9 and TRBJ1-1; 9 bases are a match to TRBD1. The J segment lost 2 bases and the V segment lost 2 bases, leaving 3 bases of the junction unmatched. The CDR3 is made up of 15 amino acids. CDR1 SEHNR and CDR2 FQNEAQ come from the germline V gene (reference sequence).

This clonotype was observed at least ten times. A read error may produce the germline difference seen at one junction end. The J gene is TRBJ1-5, the V gene TRBV7-2, with D possibly matching TRBD1 (6 bases). This CDR3 has 17 amino acids. Germline-derived CDR1 and CDR2 are SGHTA and FQGNSA. CDR3 region: CASNLDAGQPGNQPQHF. The DNA for the CDR3 is TGTGCCAGCAACTTAGACGCGGGACAACCAGGCAATCAGCCCCAGCATTTT.

This clonotype has ten or more counts. Written as DNA, the CDR3 is TGCAGTGCTAGAGACCCCCGGACACCTGCCTACGAGCAGTACTTC. It yields the protein CSARDPRTPAYEQYF. V and J are TRBV20-1 and TRBJ2-7, with D possibly being TRBD1 (5 bases). Trimming stripped 0 bases from V and 2 bases from J, with 14 bases between. CDR1 is DFQATT and CDR2 is SNEGSKA in the germline V gene (reference sequence). The CDR3 totals 15 residues.

A remark on this clonotype: This sequence may be a read error, since a much larger clone differs from it by one base. This sequence joins TRBV4-3 and TRBJ1-1; TRBD1 might be the D (6 bases). Trimming pared 4 bases from V and 3 bases from J, leaving 18 bases between. The CDR3 extends over 16 amino acids. The germline gives CDR1 LGHNA, CDR2 YSLEER. CDR3 sequence: CASSLDRTVRDTEAFF. As DNA, the CDR3 is TGCGCCAGCAGCCTAGATCGGACAGTCCGGGACACTGAAGCTTTCTTT.

This clonotype was picked up many times. The V gene is TRBV2, the J gene TRBJ1-6; TRBD1 is a possible D gene (5 bases). The CDR3 is 17 residues long. Germline values: CDR1 SNHLY, CDR2 FYNNEI. V was shortened by 3 bases and J by 0 bases, with 12 bases between the two germline ends. This chain's CDR3 is CASSDPDSSSYNSPLHF. CDR3 DNA sequence: TGTGCCAGCAGTGATCCAGACAGCAGCTCCTATAATTCACCCCTCCACTTT. The full variable domain, with the rest looked up from reference TRBV2 and TRBJ1-6, is EPEVTQTPSHQVTQMGQEVILRCVPISNHLYFYWYRQILGQKVEFLVSFYNNEISEKSEIFDDQFSVERPDGSNFTLKIRSTKLEDSAMYFCASSDPDSSSYNSPLHFGNGTRLTVT.

The rearrangement links TRBV12-3 or TRBV12-4 to TRBJ2-1, with TRBD1 matching 7 bases. The CDR3 length is 11 residues. V trimming: 10 bases; J trimming: 7 bases; junction bases outside the gene matches: 4. CDR3 DNA sequence: TGTGCCAATCAACAGGGGAATGAGCAGTTCTTC. Translation gives CANQQGNEQFF.

On this clonotype itself: Possible read error: a much larger clone is one base away. The chain uses TRBV27 and TRBJ2-2, with TRBD1 as a possible D gene (5 bases). CDR1 MNHEY and CDR2 SMNVEV come from the germline V gene (reference sequence). Trimming removed 7 bases at V and 1 base at J, with 22 bases between. CDR3 size: 18 residues. The CDR3 loop reads CASTLPGTQRGNTGELFF. The CDR3 region has the DNA TGTGCCAGCACCCTTCCCGGCACGCAAAGGGGGAACACCGGGGAGCTGTTTTTT.

In this sample, this clonotype turned up many times. The chain has TRBV5-6 and TRBJ2-2; D is unclear. The CDR3 contains 15 residues. From germline, CDR1 is SGHDT and CDR2 YYEEEE. Deletions cut 0 bases from V and 5 bases from J, with 11 bases between. CDR3 in amino acids: CASSLASELTGELFF. DNA of the CDR3: TGTGCCAGCAGCTTGGCTTCAGAACTGACCGGGGAGCTGTTTTTT.

In this sample, this clonotype turned up once. The rearrangement joins TRBV27 to TRBJ2-3, with D hard to call. V lost 2 bases, J lost 2 bases, and 14 bases lay in between. Germline loops: CDR1 MNHEY, CDR2 SMNVEV (reference sequence). This CDR3 is 16 amino acids long. CDR3 nucleotides: TGTGCCAGCAGTTTAGTGACGGCAAGCCCCACAGATACGCAGTATTTT. It translates to CASSLVTASPTDTQYF.

Turning to this clonotype: A clone one base away is much larger, so this may be a read error. J is TRBJ2-1 and V is TRBV5-3, with 8 positions matching TRBD1. TRBV5-3 is noted as an ORF with a role that remains uncertain. This CDR3 has 14 amino acids. The CDR3 sequence: CVSSLGWTGYEQFF. The DNA for the CDR3 is TGTGTCAGCAGCTTAGGTTGGACAGGGTATGAGCAGTTCTTC.

This clonotype was found a few times. The rearrangement joins TRBV13 to TRBJ2-1; D uncertain. The CDR3 contains 13 residues. From germline, CDR1 is PRHDT and CDR2 FYEKMQ (reference sequence). Deletions cut 4 bases from V and 5 bases from J, with 9 bases between. CDR3 DNA sequence: TGTGCCAGCAGCTCACGTGGGAACAATGAGCAGTTCTTC. Translating gives CASSSRGNNEQFF. Complete variable domain (other parts from reference TRBV13 and TRBJ2-1): AAGVIQSPRHLIKEKRETATLKCYPIPRHDTVYWYQQGPGQDPQFLISFYEKMQSDKGSIPDRFSAQQFSDYHSELNMSSLELGDSALYFCASSSRGNNEQFFGPGTRLTVL.

This clonotype was detected only a few times. The CDR3 DNA reads as TGTGCCAGCCCAGGCCCGTGGGAGACCCAGTACTTC. This translates into CASPGPWETQYF. The chain has TRBV7-8 and TRBJ2-5, with no clear D. CDR1 SGHVS and CDR2 FQNEAQ come from the germline V gene. The CDR3 has 12 amino acids. With 8 bases removed from V and 5 bases from J, the gap between germline ends came to 12 bases.

Of note for this clonotype: A single base separates this from a much larger clone, so it may be a read error. This rearrangement joins TRBV4-3 to TRBJ2-5; no clear D. There are 15 residues in the CDR3. Looked up from germline, CDR1 is LGHNA and CDR2 is YSLEER. The CDR3 region is CASSQEPHHQETRYF. The CDR3 DNA sequence: TGCGCCAGCAGCCAAGAACCACACCACCAAGAGACCCGGTACTTC.

As to this clonotype: This may be a read error, as it is one base from a much larger clone. This rearrangement joins TRBV27 to TRBJ2-2, with no clear D. Germline CDR1 and CDR2: MNHEY and SMNVEV (reference sequence). The CDR3 is 13 residues long. The CDR3 here is CAGSRLNTGELFF. DNA for the CDR3: TGTGCCGGCAGCCGGTTGAACACCGGGGAGCTGTTTTTT.

This clonotype has just one count. This may be a read error, as it is one base from a much larger clone. In this CDR3 the conserved last residue, phenylalanine or tryptophan, is missing, so a read error is likely. The chain uses TRBV6-5 and TRBJ2-3; the D is unclear. Germline V gene lookup returns CDR1 MNHEY and CDR2 SVGAGI. The CDR3 extends over 12 amino acids. V lost 7 bases and J lost 4, with 9 bases in between. DNA of the CDR3: TGTGCCAGCACTAGTTCAGCAGATACGCAGTATTCT. Protein sequence: CASTSSADTQYS.

This clonotype was recorded at least ten times. This chain joins TRBV19 and TRBJ1-5; D is unclear. The CDR3 has 14 amino acids. The germline V gene encodes CDR1 LNHDA and CDR2 SQIVND (reference sequence). V was pared by 4 bases and J by 0 bases, with 7 bases between. The CDR3 loop is CASSTIDSNQPQHF. Written as DNA, the CDR3 is TGTGCCAGTAGTACTATAGATAGCAATCAGCCCCAGCATTTT.

The chain recombines TRBV3-1 with TRBJ2-5, with D unresolved. The ends were cut back, 5 bases at V and 5 bases at J, with 15 bases in the middle. This CDR3 has 14 amino acids. Germline V gene lookup returns CDR1 LGHDT and CDR2 YNNKEL (reference sequence). The CDR3 DNA follows: TGTGCCAGCAGCGCTTTTGGGGTTTGGGAGACCCAGTACTTC. Translating it yields CASSAFGVWETQYF.